The 22 T cell receptor beta chains in this list originate from one sample, sequenced in a study of blood T cells in healthy people across ages. Primed by a sample-barcoded 5' primer and a J-beta primer mix, a second PCR proceeded for about 6 to 11 cycles. TCRdb independently ran MiXCR on the 5' RACE reads; one entry per CDR3 protein. The sample consists of about 1.6 million distinct CDR3 sequences, around 35% of them appearing once. The sample was blood. Every receptor here comes from a woman under 40 in good health.

This clonotype has at least ten counts. At one end, the junction sequence differs from germline, possibly due to a read error. The V gene is TRBV5-1, the J gene TRBJ2-5, with D perhaps TRBD1 or TRBD2 (5 bases each). The CDR3 covers 13 residues. The germline V gene has CDR1 SGHRS and CDR2 YFSETQ. CDR3: CASSRDGQETQYF. CDR3 coding DNA: TGTGCCAGCAGCCGGGACGGTCAAGAGACCCAGTACTTC.

For the CDR3, the DNA is TGTGCCGCAAGCACGGGGCTCGATACGCAGTATTTT. This encodes CAASTGLDTQYF. The V call is TRBV7-9, the J call TRBJ2-3; the D gene could be TRBD1 or TRBD2 (5 bases each). CDR3 length: 12 residues. The germline V gene has CDR1 SEHNR and CDR2 FQNEAQ (reference sequence). V was pared by 11 bases and J by 6 bases, with 15 bases between.

This clonotype appeared a few times. This chain joins TRBV20-1 and TRBJ2-7; D is perhaps TRBD1 or TRBD2 (5 bases each). V was trimmed by 4 bases and J by 0 bases, leaving 16 bases between them. The CDR3 loop spans 15 amino acids. The germline V gene encodes CDR1 DFQATT and CDR2 SNEGSKA (reference sequence). CDR3 region: CSAKTLGAVSYEQYF. The CDR3 DNA sequence: TGCAGTGCTAAGACCCTCGGGGCTGTCTCCTACGAGCAGTACTTC.

The genes are TRBV7-9 and TRBJ2-5; no clear D. This CDR3 has 15 residues. V lost 0 bases to trimming and J lost 1 base, with 9 bases between them. Germline V lookup: CDR1 SEHNR, CDR2 FQNEAQ (reference sequence). In DNA form, the CDR3 reads TGTGCCAGCAGCTTAGCCACCTTGGGCCAAGAGACCCAGTACTTC. The encoded protein is CASSLATLGQETQYF. The complete variable domain, with remaining parts taken from reference TRBV7-9 and TRBJ2-5, reads DTGVSQNPRHKITKRGQNVTFRCDPISEHNRLYWYRQTLGQGPEFLTYFQNEAQLEKSRLLSDRFSAERPKGSFSTLEIQRTEQGDSAMYLCASSLATLGQETQYFGPGTRLLVL.

As DNA, the CDR3 is TGTGCCAGCAGCCGACCCACAGGGGAGCTAGACTATGAGCAGTTCTTC. Residues: CASSRPTGELDYEQFF. This chain connects TRBV3-1 to TRBJ2-1, with 7 bases that match TRBD1. V gave up 4 bases and J gave up 8 bases; unmatched junction bases: 14. This CDR3 is 16 amino acids long. Looked up from germline, CDR1 is LGHDT and CDR2 is YNNKEL (reference sequence).

The rearrangement uses TRBV15 and TRBJ2-6, with D possibly being TRBD1 (7 bases). The CDR3 contains 15 residues. The V and J ends lost 3 bases and 4 bases respectively, with 10 bases between them. In germline, CDR1 is LNHNV, CDR2 YYDKDF (reference sequence). The CDR3 sequence is CATSRAGGGANVLTF. CDR3 DNA: TGTGCCACCAGCAGGGCAGGGGGGGGGGCCAACGTCCTGACTTTC.

This clonotype was counted at least ten times. The V call is TRBV27, the J call TRBJ2-5; no reliable D call. The CDR3 runs 14 residues. V was trimmed by 4 bases and J by 5 bases, leaving 14 bases between them. The V gene's germline CDR1 is MNHEY and CDR2 SMNVEV (reference sequence). The CDR3, as DNA: TGTGCCAGCAGTTCCACAATAGTGCGTGAGACCCAGTACTTC. It specifies CASSSTIVRETQYF.

This clonotype was picked up many times. The chain recombines TRBV29-1 with TRBJ2-1, with 7 nucleotides matching TRBD2. The V gene end was trimmed by 0 bases and the J gene end by 8 bases; junction bases not matched to a gene: 13. The length of the CDR3 is 16 residues. In germline, CDR1 is SQVTM, CDR2 ANQGSEA. The CDR3 sequence is CSVEDVAGLGIDEQFF. The CDR3 DNA follows: TGCAGCGTTGAAGATGTGGCAGGACTAGGGATCGATGAGCAGTTCTTC.

The rearrangement links TRBV7-9 to TRBJ2-3, with TRBD1 matching 7 bases. V shed 1 base, J shed 8 bases, and the junction held 12 bases outside the gene matches. Germline CDR1 and CDR2: SEHNR and FQNEAQ (reference sequence). This CDR3 region has 16 residues. The CDR3 sequence is CASSLGGQAALLTQYF. The CDR3 DNA follows: TGTGCCAGCAGCTTAGGTGGACAGGCCGCTCTTCTTACGCAGTATTTT.

This clonotype was observed once. The gene calls are TRBV20-1 and TRBJ2-7; the match to TRBD2 covers 10 bases. The germline V gene encodes CDR1 DFQATT and CDR2 SNEGSKA (reference sequence). The CDR3 sequence is 14 residues long. V shed 6 bases and J 0 bases; nucleotides not matched to a gene: 5. The CDR3 here is CSASSGRISYEQYF. CDR3 DNA: TGCAGTGCCAGTAGCGGGAGGATCTCCTACGAGCAGTACTTC.

This clonotype was counted between two and nine times. The chain recombines TRBV27 with TRBJ2-5; TRBD2 matches 12 bases. The CDR3 is 18 amino acids. V shed 5 bases and J 3 bases; nucleotides not matched to a gene: 13. Germline CDR1 MNHEY, CDR2 SMNVEV (reference sequence). CDR3 nucleotides: TGTGCCAGCAGTCCACTGATTCCTGGACTAGCGGGGAAAGAGACCCAGTACTTC. This gives the protein CASSPLIPGLAGKETQYF.

The chain employs TRBV14 and TRBJ2-3, with TRBD2 identical over 11 bases. The J segment lost 1 base and the V segment lost 0 bases, leaving 6 bases of the junction unmatched. The CDR3 totals 18 residues. Germline V gene data show CDR1 as SGHDN and CDR2 as FVKESK. CDR3 sequence reads: CASSQDWASGGRTDTQYF. Written as DNA, the CDR3 is TGTGCCAGCAGCCAAGATTGGGCTAGCGGGGGGCGCACAGATACGCAGTATTTT.

The gene calls are TRBV10-3 and TRBJ1-6; the D gene is possibly TRBD1 (5 bases). Looked up from germline, CDR1 is ENHRY and CDR2 is SYGVKD. The CDR3 consists of 13 residues. V shed 8 bases and J shed 3 bases, with 8 bases lying between them. The DNA of the CDR3 is TGTGCCATCCAAACAGGCTATAATTCACCCCTCCACTTT. This encodes CAIQTGYNSPLHF.

This clonotype was seen a single time. The V and J genes are TRBV7-3 and TRBJ2-2, with 12 bases that match TRBD2. Unmatched junction bases numbered 11, after V lost 5 bases and J lost 7 bases. The germline V gene encodes CDR1 SGHTA and CDR2 FQGTGA. The CDR3 has 17 amino acids. The CDR3 spells CASSPNGLAGSIGELFF. The CDR3 DNA reads as TGTGCCAGCAGCCCGAACGGACTAGCGGGATCGATCGGGGAGCTGTTTTTT. Filled out from reference TRBV7-3 and TRBJ2-2, the complete variable domain reads GAGVSQTPSNKVTEKGKYVELRCDPISGHTALYWYRQSLGQGPEFLIYFQGTGAADDSGLPNDRFFAVRPEGSVSTLKIQRTERGDSAVYLCASSPNGLAGSIGELFFGEGSRLTVL.

The rearrangement uses TRBV28 and TRBJ2-7; TRBD1 matches 7 bases. Germline CDR1 MDHEN, CDR2 SYDVKM. The CDR3 loop spans 14 amino acids. After removal of 5 bases from V and 1 base from J, the junction contained 5 bases not matched to a gene. The CDR3 here is CASSGTVYSYEQYF. Written as DNA, the CDR3 is TGTGCCAGCAGTGGGACAGTTTATTCCTACGAGCAGTACTTC.

The genes are TRBV27 and TRBJ2-3; D is ambiguous. The CDR3 is 14 amino acids. The germline CDR1 and CDR2 sequences are MNHEY and SMNVEV (reference sequence). With 3 bases removed from V and 2 bases from J, the gap between germline ends came to 9 bases. CDR3 coding DNA: TGTGCCAGCAGTTTGGTTCTGTCCACAGATACGCAGTATTTT. It yields the protein CASSLVLSTDTQYF.

The CDR3 spells CASRHTLLAGNNEQFF. CDR3 nucleotides: TGTGCCAGCAGACACACCCTCCTAGCGGGTAACAATGAGCAGTTCTTC. J is TRBJ2-1 and V is TRBV6-5; 8 nucleotides agree with TRBD2. The V gene's germline CDR1 is MNHEY and CDR2 SVGAGI. There are 16 residues in the CDR3. V shed 6 bases, J shed 5 bases, and the junction held 12 bases outside the gene matches.

The chain carries TRBV2 and TRBJ2-1; 11 nucleotides match TRBD2. Unmatched junction bases numbered 11, after V lost 6 bases and J lost 4 bases. Germline V gene data show CDR1 as SNHLY and CDR2 as FYNNEI. The CDR3 has 17 amino acids. CDR3: CASSLLIAGGRYNEQFF. The CDR3 region has the DNA TGTGCCAGCAGCCTCCTCATAGCGGGGGGGCGGTACAATGAGCAGTTCTTC. The full variable domain, completed using reference TRBV2 and TRBJ2-1, is EPEVTQTPSHQVTQMGQEVILRCVPISNHLYFYWYRQILGQKVEFLVSFYNNEISEKSEIFDDQFSVERPDGSNFTLKIRSTKLEDSAMYFCASSLLIAGGRYNEQFFGPGTRLTVL.

At least ten counts were recorded for this clonotype. The CDR3 nucleotides read TGTGCCAGCAGCCTAAGGCGAGGGGATGAGCAGTACTTC. This translates into CASSLRRGDEQYF. The genes are TRBV7-2 and TRBJ2-7; tentatively, D is TRBD1 or TRBD2 (5 bases each). V was trimmed by 5 bases and J by 7 bases, leaving 15 bases between them. In germline, CDR1 is SGHTA, CDR2 FQGNSA. This CDR3 comprises 13 residues.

The chain recombines TRBV7-9 with TRBJ2-5; tentative D call: TRBD2 (7 bases). CDR3 length: 16 residues. The V end was cut by 4 bases, the J end by 5 bases, with 20 bases between. Per germline, CDR1 SEHNR and CDR2 FQNEAQ (reference sequence). CDR3 in amino acids: CASSSKNGGGRETQYF. CDR3 DNA: TGTGCCAGCAGCTCGAAAAATGGGGGGGGCCGGGAGACCCAGTACTTC.

The chain employs TRBV20-1 and TRBJ2-7; D perhaps matches TRBD1 (7 bases). Between the trimmed V and J ends, which lost 6 bases and 0 bases, there was a span of 12 bases. The CDR3 loop spans 13 amino acids. Germline V gene sequence: CDR1 DFQATT, CDR2 SNEGSKA (reference sequence). DNA for the CDR3: TGCAGTGCCGGGGGACAGAGCTCCTACGAGCAGTACTTC. Protein product: CSAGGQSSYEQYF.

This clonotype was recorded a few times. Here the CDR3 reads CASSPGTDSPGDQYF. For the CDR3, the DNA is TGTGCCAGCAGTCCCGGGACAGATAGTCCGGGGGACCAGTACTTC. The V call is TRBV12-3 or TRBV12-4, the J call TRBJ2-5; D is possibly TRBD1 (7 bases). CDR3 length equals 15 residues. V lost 5 bases and J lost 10, with 23 bases in between.